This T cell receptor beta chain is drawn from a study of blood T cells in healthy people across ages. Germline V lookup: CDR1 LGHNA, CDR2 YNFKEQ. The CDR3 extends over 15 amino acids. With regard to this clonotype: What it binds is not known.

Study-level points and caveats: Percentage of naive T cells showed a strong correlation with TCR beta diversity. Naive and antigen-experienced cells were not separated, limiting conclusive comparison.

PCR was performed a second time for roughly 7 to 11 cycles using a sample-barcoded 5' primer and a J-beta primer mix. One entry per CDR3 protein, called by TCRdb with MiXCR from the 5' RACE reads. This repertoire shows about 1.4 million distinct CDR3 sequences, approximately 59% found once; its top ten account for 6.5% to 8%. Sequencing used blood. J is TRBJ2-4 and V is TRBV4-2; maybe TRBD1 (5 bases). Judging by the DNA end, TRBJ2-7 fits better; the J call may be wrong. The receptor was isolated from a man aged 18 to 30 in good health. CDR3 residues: CASSQDEDIPYEQYF. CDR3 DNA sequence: TGTGCCAGCAGCCAAGATGAGGACATTCCCTACGAGCAGTACTTC.